Each of the 32 T cell receptor beta chains below was sequenced from the same sample in a study of T cell repertoires in cytomegalovirus infection. TCRdb processed the reads anew with MiXCR; each CDR3 protein has one entry. The data contain approximately 97,000 distinct CDR3 sequences, about 17% of them singletons. Specimen: PBMCs. Source of these receptors: a human donor in good health (CMV status not recorded). Some clones in this sample may be carry-over from other donors' samples.

This clonotype was seen ten or more times. This chain links TRBV2 with TRBJ2-7, with 8 bases fitting TRBD2. V was pared by 6 bases and J by 0 bases, with 10 bases of the junction left unmatched. Germline V gives CDR1 SNHLY, CDR2 FYNNEI. This CDR3 comprises 16 residues. CDR3 protein: CASRAPGLGDSYEQYF. As DNA, the CDR3 is TGTGCCAGCAGGGCTCCGGGACTAGGGGACTCCTACGAGCAGTACTTC.

Many counts were recorded for this clonotype. This sequence joins TRBV7-2 and TRBJ2-3; TRBD2 is a possible D gene (6 bases). The CDR3 covers 17 residues. CDR1 is SGHTA, CDR2 FQGNSA, per germline. V lost 3 bases, J lost 3 bases, and 19 bases lay in between. Here the CDR3 reads CASSFPTSGGGTDTQYF. The CDR3 nucleotides are TGTGCCAGCAGCTTCCCAACCTCCGGGGGAGGAACAGATACGCAGTATTTT.

In this sample, this clonotype turned up many times. V and J are TRBV2 and TRBJ2-5; weak D call: TRBD1 (8 bases). The CDR3 consists of 15 residues. Germline values: CDR1 SNHLY, CDR2 FYNNEI. The V gene lost 5 bases and the J gene lost 2 bases, with 15 bases spanning the gap. The CDR3 is CASSLGGTGQETQYF. CDR3 DNA: TGTGCCAGCAGTTTGGGGGGGACAGGACAAGAGACCCAGTACTTC.

This clonotype came up a few times. The V gene is TRBV30, the J gene TRBJ1-1; the D is unclear. Deletions cut 0 bases from V and 11 bases from J, with 10 bases between. The CDR3 is 11 residues long. Germline V gene lookup returns CDR1 GTSNPN and CDR2 SVGIG (reference sequence). This CDR3 is CAWSVPEVAFF. The CDR3 DNA is TGTGCCTGGAGTGTACCAGAGGTGGCTTTCTTT. Together with reference TRBV30 and TRBJ1-1, the CDR3 gives the full variable domain: SQTIHQWPATLVQPVGSPLSLECTVEGTSNPNLYWYRQAAGRGLQLLFYSVGIGQISSEVPQNLSASRPQDRQFILSSKKLLLSDSGFYLCAWSVPEVAFFGQGTRLTVV.

This clonotype was observed many times. The V and J genes are TRBV10-3 and TRBJ2-2; D gene uncertain. The CDR3 covers 13 residues. Germline CDR1 reads ENHRY; CDR2 reads SYGVKD. The V and J ends lost 3 bases and 6 bases respectively, with 8 bases between them. The CDR3 here is CAISDRVAGELFF. Written as DNA, the CDR3 is TGTGCCATCAGTGACCGGGTGGCCGGGGAGCTGTTTTTT.

The chain uses TRBV6-2 or TRBV6-3 and TRBJ1-1; no reliable D call. Germline values: CDR1 MNHEY, CDR2 SVGEGT. Trimming cost V 8 bases and J 0 bases, with 13 bases left between them. This CDR3 contains 14 residues. The DNA of the CDR3 is TGTGCCAGCTCCCGAGCACGGATGAACACTGAAGCTTTCTTT. This translates into CASSRARMNTEAFF.

The chain joins TRBV2 to TRBJ2-5; tentative D call: TRBD1 (5 bases). Germline-derived CDR1 and CDR2 are SNHLY and FYNNEI. V lost 6 bases to trimming and J lost 0 bases, with 8 bases between them. This CDR3 has 13 residues. As DNA, the CDR3 is TGTGCCAGCAGGGAGACAGACCAAGAGACCCAGTACTTC. Its protein is CASRETDQETQYF.

On this clonotype itself: A read error may explain this, as a much larger clone is one base away. The gene calls are TRBV10-3 and TRBJ2-7, with D possibly being TRBD2 (5 bases). The CDR3 extends over 13 amino acids. Germline CDR1 ENHRY, CDR2 SYGVKD. The CDR3 bases are TGTGCCATCAGCCCCACCGGAGCGGTCATCGCGAACTTC. Protein: CAISPTGAVIANF.

The rearrangement joins TRBV7-9 to TRBJ2-2; 12 nucleotides agree with TRBD2. The V and J ends lost 11 bases and 5 bases, in that order; junction bases with no gene match: 6. CDR1 and CDR2 (germline): SEHNR, FQNEAQ (reference sequence). This CDR3 is 14 amino acids long. This chain's CDR3 is CAGGLAGVTGELFF. The CDR3 nucleotides are TGTGCCGGGGGACTAGCGGGTGTAACCGGGGAGCTGTTTTTT.

This clonotype was counted between two and nine times. The rearrangement links TRBV12-3 or TRBV12-4 to TRBJ2-6, with D tentatively TRBD1 (8 bases). CDR3 length: 17 amino acids. V was clipped by 2 bases and J by 2 bases, with 13 bases between them. In DNA, the CDR3 is TGTGCCAGCAGTTTATGGACAGGGAGGGCTGGGGCCAACGTCCTGACTTTC. Translating gives CASSLWTGRAGANVLTF.

The chain employs TRBV6-5 and TRBJ2-3, with D perhaps matching TRBD2 (6 bases). The ends were cut back, 7 bases at V and 5 bases at J, with 13 bases in the middle. The CDR3 extends over 13 amino acids. Germline V gene lookup returns CDR1 MNHEY and CDR2 SVGAGI. The CDR3 reads CASKETAGDTQYF. Written as DNA, the CDR3 is TGTGCCAGCAAGGAGACAGCGGGAGATACGCAGTATTTT.

The chain employs TRBV18 and TRBJ2-7; D is unresolved. This CDR3 has 16 residues. V lost 6 bases and J 0 bases, leaving 18 bases between the germline ends. Germline CDR1 reads KGHSH; CDR2 reads LQKENI. Written as DNA, the CDR3 is TGTGCCAGCTCGCCCACCGGGCCCACGAGCTCCTACGAGCAGTACTTC. Its translation is CASSPTGPTSSYEQYF. Looking up the rest from reference TRBV18 and TRBJ2-7 gives the full variable domain: NAGVMQNPRHLVRRRGQEARLRCSPMKGHSHVYWYRQLPEEGLKFMVYLQKENIIDESGMPKERFSAEFPKEGPSILRIQQVVRGDSAAYFCASSPTGPTSSYEQYFGPGTRLTVT.

The genes are TRBV6-1 and TRBJ2-1, with 8 bases aligning to TRBD2. The CDR3 runs to 15 residues. CDR1 MNHNS and CDR2 SASEGT come from the germline V gene. J was trimmed by 5 bases and V by 5 bases; bases with no gene match: 8. CDR3 sequence (DNA): TGTGCCAGCAGTCGATTACTAGCGGAAAACAATGAGCAGTTCTTC. Translating gives CASSRLLAENNEQFF.

Note on this clonotype: This may arise from a read error, as a much more abundant clone is one base away. The chain uses TRBV4-1 and TRBJ1-2, with TRBD1 identical over 9 bases. J lost 9 bases, V lost 8 bases, and 13 bases had no gene match. This CDR3 contains 14 residues. Germline assignment: CDR1 MGHRA and CDR2 YSYEKL. The CDR3 DNA is TGCGCCAGCCGCAATCCGGGACAGGGCATAAGCTACACCTTC. Encoded protein: CASRNPGQGISYTF.

At least ten counts were recorded for this clonotype. V gene TRBV19 combines with J gene TRBJ1-5; 8 positions agree with TRBD1. Germline values: CDR1 LNHDA, CDR2 SQIVND (reference sequence). The CDR3 extends over 16 amino acids. Unmatched junction bases numbered 12, after V lost 5 bases and J lost 6 bases. The CDR3 region has the DNA TGTGCCAGTAGTTCCCGGAGACAGGGGACAGCTCAGCCCCAGCATTTT. Residues: CASSSRRQGTAQPQHF.

This clonotype was observed at least ten times. The J gene is TRBJ2-6, the V gene TRBV7-3; TRBD2 is a possible D gene (6 bases). This CDR3 region has 18 residues. V lost 1 base and J 4 bases, leaving 17 bases between the germline ends. The V gene's germline CDR1 is SGHTA and CDR2 FQGTGA. Here the CDR3 reads CASSLRPIRGTGANVLTF. The CDR3 coding sequence is TGTGCCAGCAGCTTAAGGCCCATTCGGGGGACCGGGGCCAACGTCCTGACTTTC. Full variable domain (rest looked up from reference TRBV7-3 and TRBJ2-6): GAGVSQTPSNKVTEKGKYVELRCDPISGHTALYWYRQSLGQGPEFLIYFQGTGAADDSGLPNDRFFAVRPEGSVSTLKIQRTERGDSAVYLCASSLRPIRGTGANVLTFGAGSRLTVL.

This chain joins TRBV7-6 and TRBJ1-1, with D possibly being TRBD1 (5 bases). Trimming removed 5 bases at V and 0 bases at J, with 10 bases between. This CDR3 has 14 residues. From germline, CDR1 is SGHVS and CDR2 FNYEAQ. Here the CDR3 DNA reads TGTGCCAGCAGCCCCAGGGAGATGAACACTGAAGCTTTCTTT. This gives the protein CASSPREMNTEAFF.

This clonotype was observed many times. The rearrangement links TRBV2 to TRBJ1-6; maybe TRBD1 (5 bases). V was trimmed by 11 bases and J by 8 bases, leaving 16 bases between them. The germline V gene encodes CDR1 SNHLY and CDR2 FYNNEI. The CDR3 is 13 amino acids. The CDR3 loop reads CAVQGLMDSPLHF. The CDR3 DNA follows: TGTGCCGTTCAGGGCCTAATGGATTCACCCCTCCACTTT.

This clonotype was seen more than once but under ten times. The chain carries TRBV19 and TRBJ2-1, with 13 bases identical to TRBD2. Germline V CDR1 and CDR2: LNHDA, SQIVND (reference sequence). The V segment lost 5 bases and the J segment 4 bases; nucleotides outside the gene matches: 5. The CDR3 runs 16 residues. CDR3: CASSVTSGGSYNEQFF. CDR3 DNA sequence: TGTGCCAGTAGTGTGACTAGCGGGGGGAGTTACAATGAGCAGTTCTTC.

The chain joins TRBV5-1 to TRBJ2-1; 9 bases are shared with TRBD2. Germline V lookup: CDR1 SGHRS, CDR2 YFSETQ. Trimming at V came to 0 bases and at J to 0 bases, leaving 4 bases not matched to a gene. The CDR3 is 17 residues long. Written as DNA, the CDR3 is TGCGCCAGCAGCTTGGTCGGCGGGGGGGCCTCCTACAATGAGCAGTTCTTC. It specifies CASSLVGGGASYNEQFF.

This clonotype was seen repeatedly, ten times or more. The genes are TRBV7-2 and TRBJ1-2, with D unclear. V was cut by 1 base and J by 8 bases, with 14 bases left in between. CDR1 and CDR2 (germline): SGHTA, FQGNSA. The CDR3 totals 14 residues. CDR3 in amino acids: CASSLGTASEGYTF. The CDR3 DNA follows: TGTGCCAGCAGCTTAGGGACGGCGAGTGAAGGCTACACCTTC. The full variable domain, its missing parts supplied by reference TRBV7-2 and TRBJ1-2, is GAGVSQSPSNKVTEKGKDVELRCDPISGHTALYWYRQSLGQGLEFLIYFQGNSAPDKSGLPSDRFSAERTGGSVSTLTIQRTQQEDSAVYLCASSLGTASEGYTFGSGTRLTVV.

This clonotype occurred many times. This rearrangement joins TRBV4-3 to TRBJ2-6; no firm D call. The CDR3 spans 14 residues. Germline CDR1 is LGHNA and CDR2 is YSLEER. V lost 1 base, J lost 3 bases, and 4 bases lay in between. DNA for the CDR3: TGCGCCAGCAGCCAAGTGGTTGGGGCCAACGTCCTGACTTTC. Encoded protein: CASSQVVGANVLTF.

The chain recombines TRBV3-1 with TRBJ2-5; 7 positions agree with TRBD2. V shed 1 base and J 4 bases; nucleotides not matched to a gene: 15. The germline V gene encodes CDR1 LGHDT and CDR2 YNNKEL (reference sequence). This CDR3 comprises 18 residues. CDR3 loop: CASSQVAGPGMNGETQYF. The CDR3 coding sequence is TGTGCCAGCAGCCAAGTAGCGGGCCCAGGGATGAATGGAGAGACCCAGTACTTC.

This clonotype was counted only a few times. The V and J genes are TRBV7-3 and TRBJ2-3, with a tentative D call TRBD2 (7 bases). This CDR3 spans 16 amino acids. Germline V gene data show CDR1 as SGHTA and CDR2 as FQGTGA. Trimming stripped 5 bases from V and 4 bases from J, with 19 bases between. The CDR3 region is CASSPQGGGGADTQYF. The CDR3 DNA is TGTGCCAGCAGCCCACAGGGTGGCGGGGGCGCAGATACGCAGTATTTT.

This clonotype was found many times. The chain links TRBV4-1 to TRBJ2-5, with 7 positions matching TRBD1. The CDR3 consists of 15 residues. V shed 0 bases, J shed 7 bases, and the junction held 8 bases outside the gene matches. Per germline, CDR1 MGHRA and CDR2 YSYEKL. CDR3 residues: CASSQEDRDVGTQYF. CDR3 coding DNA: TGCGCCAGCAGCCAAGAAGACAGGGATGTTGGGACCCAGTACTTC.

The gene calls are TRBV14 and TRBJ1-2; D is unclear. The CDR3 is made up of 13 amino acids. Germline V gene lookup returns CDR1 SGHDN and CDR2 FVKESK. Trimming removed 4 bases from V and 1 base from J, with 7 bases in between. In DNA form, the CDR3 reads TGTGCCAGCAGCCGAGAGATTAACTATGGCTACACCTTC. Its translation: CASSREINYGYTF.

With respect to this clonotype: At one of its ends the junction is not consistent with the germline gene, which may arise from a read error. The genes are TRBV2 and TRBJ1-1, with D tentatively TRBD1 (6 bases). The CDR3 extends over 15 amino acids. CDR1 is SNHLY, CDR2 FYNNEI, per germline. The DNA for the CDR3 is TGTGCCAGCAGTGAGTTCCAGGACAGATACACTGGAGCTTTCTTT. Encoded protein: CASSEFQDRYTGAFF.

This clonotype has at least ten counts. The chain is built from TRBV5-1 and TRBJ2-1, with D perhaps given as TRBD1 or TRBD2 (5 bases each). V was shortened by 0 bases and J by 5 bases, with 15 bases between the two germline ends. Per germline, CDR1 SGHRS and CDR2 YFSETQ. The CDR3 is made up of 16 amino acids. The CDR3, as DNA: TGCGCCAGCAGCTTGGTTGGGACGGTGCCCAACAATGAGCAGTTCTTC. Its translation: CASSLVGTVPNNEQFF.

V and J are TRBV27 and TRBJ1-4; the D is unclear. Trimming pared 6 bases from V and 1 base from J, leaving 9 bases between. The CDR3 consists of 14 residues. Germline CDR1 reads MNHEY; CDR2 reads SMNVEV (reference sequence). CDR3 DNA sequence: TGTGCCAGCAGGCTGACCGGAACTAATGAAAAACTGTTTTTT. Encoded protein: CASRLTGTNEKLFF.

This rearrangement joins TRBV28 to TRBJ2-6, with D possibly called TRBD1 or TRBD2 (5 bases each). Germline V gene lookup returns CDR1 MDHEN and CDR2 SYDVKM. The CDR3 runs to 15 residues. V lost 0 bases, J lost 2 bases, and 5 bases lay in between. The CDR3 region is CASSLWGAGANVLTF. DNA for the CDR3: TGTGCCAGCAGTTTATGGGGGGCTGGGGCCAACGTCCTGACTTTC.

This clonotype showed up many times. This rearrangement joins TRBV7-2 to TRBJ1-5; D call uncertain. Germline-derived CDR1 and CDR2 are SGHTA and FQGNSA. The CDR3 extends over 14 amino acids. Trimming took off 2 bases at V and 2 bases at J, with 7 bases between the two ends. The CDR3 loop reads CASSLNTGNQPQHF. The CDR3 region has the DNA TGTGCCAGCAGCTTAAACACTGGCAATCAGCCCCAGCATTTT.

This clonotype turned up a few times. The V call is TRBV12-3 or TRBV12-4, the J call TRBJ1-2, with a weak D call TRBD1 (5 bases). V was trimmed by 7 bases and J by 4 bases, leaving 13 bases between them. The CDR3 runs 13 residues. The CDR3 nucleotides read TGTGCCAGCAATACTGACAGCCTCTATGGCTACACCTTC. It encodes CASNTDSLYGYTF.